This section outlines one T cell receptor (beta chain) sequence together with its context. Amplification targeted TCR beta CDR3 regions from RNA transcripts. First-round RT-PCR targeting the TCR CDR3 was performed with the HTBI primer set. In TCRdb, the multiplex PCR reads were re-called with MiXCR into one record per CDR3 protein. In the table there are 700,000 or so distinct CDR3 sequences, about 16% of which are singletons. The data belong to a study of T cells in Graves' hyperthyroidism and ophthalmopathy. The germline gives CDR1 SGHTA, CDR2 FQGNSA. The CDR3 runs 15 residues. V gave up 3 bases and J gave up 3 bases; unmatched junction bases: 1.

The chain links TRBV7-2 to TRBJ2-2, with 10 bases fitting TRBD1. The sequence was obtained from a man aged 18 to 30 with Graves' hyperthyroidism. Sample: blood. This CDR3 reads CASSLDRGYTGELFF. CDR3 in DNA: TGTGCCAGCAGCTTGGACAGGGGGTACACCGGGGAGCTGTTTTTT.